These 9 T cell receptor beta chains were sequenced from one sample in a study of T cell responses to AZD1222 COVID-19 vaccine (dated by TCRdb to the early 2020s). Interpreted using the paper, the time point label stands for: baseline before first vaccination. Library creation used the immunoSEQ multiplex PCR assay. Sourced from immuneACCESS, this table was stored by TCRdb with only in-frame sequences that have V and J called. A share of the clones is absent; for the studies checked, an unresolved V gene accounts for under half, and the remainder has no known explanation. The table for this sample lists roughly 100,000 clones; over 75% of them were counted only once. The leading ten clones occupy 20% to 25% of the sample. The source was peripheral blood, collected on day 0 of AZD1222 vaccination. All receptors come from an adult in good health.

The V gene is TRBV18, the J gene TRBJ1-1, with D tentatively TRBD1 (6 bases). The V gene lost 0 bases and the J gene lost 4 bases, with 6 bases spanning the gap. CDR1 KGHSH and CDR2 LQKENI come from the germline V gene. This CDR3 has 13 residues. CDR3 region: CASSPPGATEAFF. Written as DNA, the CDR3 is TGTGCCAGCTCACCACCGGGGGCCACTGAAGCTTTCTTT.

The chain uses TRBV19 and TRBJ2-1; 10 nucleotides line up with TRBD2. Germline values: CDR1 LNHDA, CDR2 SQIVND (reference sequence). The CDR3 is made up of 15 amino acids. V lost 5 bases to trimming and J lost 3 bases; unmatched junction nucleotides: 4. For the CDR3, the DNA is TGTGCCAGTAGTGGTCTAGCGGGGGACTACAATGAGCAGTTCTTC. It yields the protein CASSGLAGDYNEQFF. Full variable domain (outside the CDR3, taken from reference TRBV19 and TRBJ2-1): DGGITQSPKYLFRKEGQNVTLSCEQNLNHDAMYWYRQDPGQGLRLIYYSQIVNDFQKGDIAEGYSVSREKKESFPLTVTSAQKNPTAFYLCASSGLAGDYNEQFFGPGTRLTVL.

The chain is built from TRBV2 and TRBJ2-1; TRBD2 matches at 13 bases. J gave up 7 bases and V 4 bases, and 7 bases lay outside the gene matches. CDR1 is SNHLY, CDR2 FYNNEI, per germline. CDR3 length equals 16 residues. The CDR3 reads CASSAGLAGFRNEQFF. In DNA form, the CDR3 reads TGTGCCAGCAGTGCGGGACTAGCGGGATTTAGGAATGAGCAGTTCTTC.

The CDR3 spells CASSSDRVSYGYTF. In DNA form, the CDR3 reads TGTGCCAGCAGTTCGGACAGGGTATCGTATGGCTACACCTTC. The chain is built from TRBV28 and TRBJ1-2, with 8 bases lining up with TRBD1. CDR1 and CDR2 from the germline V gene are MDHEN and SYDVKM. The CDR3 spans 14 residues. J was trimmed by 5 bases and V by 4 bases; bases with no gene match: 6.

This chain uses TRBV14 with TRBJ2-7; TRBD1 aligns across 9 bases. This CDR3 spans 19 amino acids. Losses at the gene ends were 2 bases for V and 2 bases for J; bases not matched to a gene: 16. Per the germline V gene, CDR1 is SGHDN and CDR2 is FVKESK. As DNA, the CDR3 is TGTGCCAGCAGCCAACCTATGGGACAGGGAGGCGGGAAGGCCTACGAGCAGTACTTC. Its protein product is CASSQPMGQGGGKAYEQYF.

The chain joins TRBV3-1 (or the pseudogene TRBV3-2) to TRBJ2-3, with D uncertain. Germline V gene data show CDR1 as LGHDT and CDR2 as YNNKEL (reference sequence). The germline V and J ends were trimmed by 6 bases and 0 bases, with 10 bases remaining between them. This CDR3 is 14 amino acids long. CDR3 sequence reads: CASRRLVSTDTQYF. The CDR3 coding sequence is TGTGCCAGCAGGAGGCTAGTCAGCACAGATACGCAGTATTTT.

The chain uses TRBV7-2 and TRBJ2-1; perhaps D is TRBD1 or TRBD2 (5 bases each). The CDR3 has 14 residues. Deletions cut 1 base from V and 9 bases from J, with 13 bases between. Germline CDR1 is SGHTA and CDR2 is FQGNSA. CDR3 nucleotides: TGTGCCAGCAGCTTAGAGGTGACGAGGGGTGAGCAGTTCTTC. Amino acid sequence: CASSLEVTRGEQFF.

The CDR3 nucleotides read TGTGCCAGCAGCCTACTGGGAGGGACAGCGAGCTCCTACGAGCAGTACTTC. Protein sequence: CASSLLGGTASSYEQYF. The chain combines TRBV7-9 with TRBJ2-7; D tentatively fits TRBD1 or TRBD2 (7 bases each). The V gene lost 5 bases and the J gene lost 0 bases, with 20 bases spanning the gap. This CDR3 contains 17 residues. Germline CDR1 and CDR2: SEHNR and FQNEAQ (reference sequence).

This clone has a handful of counts. The chain carries TRBV14 and TRBJ2-3, with no clear D. From germline, CDR1 is SGHDN and CDR2 FVKESK. V was shortened by 4 bases and J by 0 bases, with 8 bases between the two germline ends. The CDR3 spans 14 residues. This CDR3 is CASSLGSSTDTQYF. CDR3 coding DNA: TGTGCCAGCAGCCTGGGATCTAGCACAGATACGCAGTATTTT. Looking up the rest from reference TRBV14 and TRBJ2-3 gives the full variable domain: EAGVTQFPSHSVIEKGQTVTLRCDPISGHDNLYWYRRVMGKEIKFLLHFVKESKQDESGMPNNRFLAERTGGTYSTLKVQPAELEDSGVYFCASSLGSSTDTQYFGPGTRLTVL.